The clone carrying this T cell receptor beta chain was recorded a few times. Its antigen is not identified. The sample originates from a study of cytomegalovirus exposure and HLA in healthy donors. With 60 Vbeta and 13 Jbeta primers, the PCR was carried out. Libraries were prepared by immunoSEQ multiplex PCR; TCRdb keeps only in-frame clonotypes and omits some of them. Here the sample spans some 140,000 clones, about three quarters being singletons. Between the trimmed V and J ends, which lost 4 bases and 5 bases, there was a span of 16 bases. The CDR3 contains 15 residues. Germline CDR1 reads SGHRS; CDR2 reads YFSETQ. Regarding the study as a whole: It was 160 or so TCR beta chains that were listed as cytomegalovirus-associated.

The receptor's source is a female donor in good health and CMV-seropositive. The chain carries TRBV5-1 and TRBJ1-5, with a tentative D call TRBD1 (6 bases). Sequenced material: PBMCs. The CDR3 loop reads CASSPGGGPHQPQHF. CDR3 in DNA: TGCGCCAGCAGCCCCGGGGGGGGGCCGCATCAGCCCCAGCATTTT.